Listed below are T cell receptor beta chains from one sample, sequenced in a study of blood T cell repertoires in COVID-19. Produced via immunoSEQ multiplex PCR; TCRdb's table is partial and in-frame only. Found here are around 130,000 clones, approximately 90% of them singletons; the top ten hold around 2.1%. Sample: peripheral blood. The receptors come from a man in his sixties or seventies with active COVID-19. Each CDR3 is given with its conserved first and last residue. The order of the fields is D gene, clone size, J gene, V gene, CDR3 protein, CDR3 DNA. D genes are given only for firm matches. Part of the rows lack a size; the others show once, few, many or a class for expanded clones.

NA	NA	TRBJ1-6	TRBV12-3/TRBV12-4	CASSLGGLSPLHF	TGTGCCAGCAGTTTGGGCGGGCTCTCACCCCTCCACTTT
TRBD1	NA	TRBJ1-2	TRBV9	CASSAPQGASLNYGYTF	TGTGCCAGCAGCGCACCTCAGGGGGCGTCCCTCAACTATGGCTACACCTTC
TRBD1	NA	TRBJ2-4	TRBV27	CASSPPPTTGARKNIQYF	TGTGCCAGCAGCCCCCCCCCTACGACAGGGGCCCGAAAAAACATTCAGTACTTC
NA	NA	TRBJ2-1	TRBV4-1	CASSQLTHNEQFF	TGCGCCAGCAGCCAGCTGACTCACAATGAGCAGTTCTTC
TRBD1	NA	TRBJ2-7	TRBV19	CASSSGQVKNEQYF	TGTGCCAGTAGTTCGGGACAGGTTAAGAACGAGCAGTACTTC
NA	NA	TRBJ2-7	TRBV3-1/TRBV3-2	CASSQDIGSRAYEQYF	TGTGCCAGCAGCCAAGATATAGGTAGCCGCGCCTACGAGCAGTACTTC
TRBD1	NA	TRBJ2-1	TRBV5-1	CASRTGGQGFNEQFF	TGCGCCAGTCGAACTGGGGGACAGGGGTTCAATGAGCAGTTCTTC
TRBD1	NA	TRBJ1-2	TRBV4-1	CASSLEQGWGGYTF	TGCGCCAGCAGCCTCGAACAGGGGTGGGGTGGCTACACCTTC
TRBD2	NA	TRBJ2-3	TRBV2	CASMERGVTDTQYF	TGTGCCAGCATGGAGCGGGGGGTCACAGATACGCAGTATTTT
TRBD1	NA	TRBJ1-2	TRBV5-1	CASSLGGTGSYGYTF	TGCGCCAGCAGCTTGGGGGGGACAGGGTCCTATGGCTACACCTTC
TRBD1	once	TRBJ2-7	TRBV5-1	CASSTGTGVLFSYEQYF	TGCGCCAGCAGTACCGGGACAGGGGTCCTATTCTCCTACGAGCAGTACTTC
NA	NA	TRBJ2-3	TRBV24-1	CATSDVPLGGDTQYF	TGTGCCACCAGTGATGTCCCCCTGGGGGGAGATACGCAGTATTTT
NA	NA	TRBJ1-1	TRBV29-1	CSVYGRVLNTEAFF	TGCAGCGTTTACGGGAGAGTCCTGAACACTGAAGCTTTCTTT
TRBD2	NA	TRBJ2-1	TRBV28	CASQERGLYNEQFF	TGTGCCAGCCAGGAGCGGGGACTCTACAATGAGCAGTTCTTC
NA	NA	TRBJ2-7	TRBV18	CASSPTTAAYEQYF	TGTGCCAGCTCACCGACGACAGCCGCCTACGAGCAGTACTTC
TRBD2	NA	TRBJ2-2	TRBV5-4	CASSRGREANTGELFF	TGTGCCAGCAGCCGGGGGCGGGAGGCGAACACCGGGGAGCTGTTTTTT
NA	NA	TRBJ2-7	TRBV19	CASSGQPYEQYF	TGTGCCAGTAGCGGACAGCCCTACGAGCAGTACTTC
NA	NA	TRBJ1-6	TRBV5-6	CASSARGATYNSPLHF	TGTGCCAGCAGCGCACGCGGGGCCACCTATAATTCACCCCTCCACTTT
NA	NA	TRBJ2-2	TRBV13	CASSLERQVNTGELFF	TGTGCCAGCAGCTTAGAAAGGCAGGTGAACACCGGGGAGCTGTTTTTT
TRBD1	NA	TRBJ1-2	TRBV28	CASSNPGQGKYGYTF	TGTGCCAGCAGTAATCCGGGACAGGGGAAGTATGGCTACACCTTC
NA	few	TRBJ1-5	TRBV2	CASRDQGGYQPQHF	TGTGCCAGCAGGGATCAAGGGGGATATCAGCCCCAGCATTTT
TRBD1	NA	TRBJ1-2	TRBV19	CASRTTGGDYGYTF	TGTGCCAGTAGAACGACAGGGGGCGACTATGGCTACACCTTC
NA	NA	TRBJ1-5	TRBV24-1	CATSAGNSNQPQHF	TGTGCCACCAGTGCAGGTAATAGCAATCAGCCCCAGCATTTT
NA	NA	TRBJ1-4	TRBV6-2/TRBV6-3	CASSDQRKLFF	TGTGCCAGCAGCGACCAGAGGAAACTGTTTTTT
NA	once	TRBJ2-2	TRBV12-3/TRBV12-4	CASSLRGPGELFF	TGTGCCAGCAGTTTAAGGGGTCCCGGGGAGCTGTTTTTT
NA	NA	TRBJ2-5	TRBV28	CASRLAGGIQETQYF	TGTGCCAGCAGATTGGCCGGGGGTATCCAAGAGACCCAGTACTTC
NA	NA	TRBJ2-3	TRBV19	CASSPRRAITDTQYF	TGTGCCAGTAGTCCCCGGAGGGCCATTACAGATACGCAGTATTTT